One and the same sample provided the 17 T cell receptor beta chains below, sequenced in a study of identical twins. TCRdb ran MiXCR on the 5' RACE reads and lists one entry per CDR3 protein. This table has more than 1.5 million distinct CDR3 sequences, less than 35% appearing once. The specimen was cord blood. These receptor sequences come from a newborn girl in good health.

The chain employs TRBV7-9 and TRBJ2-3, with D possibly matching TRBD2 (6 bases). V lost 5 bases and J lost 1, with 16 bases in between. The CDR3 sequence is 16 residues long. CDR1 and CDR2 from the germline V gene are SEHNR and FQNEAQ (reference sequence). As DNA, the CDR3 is TGTGCCAGCAGCCCATTGGGGCGGGGAGGCACAGATACGCAGTATTTT. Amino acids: CASSPLGRGGTDTQYF. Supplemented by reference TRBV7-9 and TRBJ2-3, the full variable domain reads DTGVSQNPRHKITKRGQNVTFRCDPISEHNRLYWYRQTLGQGPEFLTYFQNEAQLEKSRLLSDRFSAERPKGSFSTLEIQRTEQGDSAMYLCASSPLGRGGTDTQYFGPGTRLTVL.

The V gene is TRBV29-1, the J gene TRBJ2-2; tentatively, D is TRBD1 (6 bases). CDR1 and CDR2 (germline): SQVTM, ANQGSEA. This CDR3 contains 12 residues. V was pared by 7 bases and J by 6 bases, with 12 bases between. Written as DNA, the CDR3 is TGCAGCGGCAAACAGGGCCCCGGGGAGCTGTTTTTT. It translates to CSGKQGPGELFF.

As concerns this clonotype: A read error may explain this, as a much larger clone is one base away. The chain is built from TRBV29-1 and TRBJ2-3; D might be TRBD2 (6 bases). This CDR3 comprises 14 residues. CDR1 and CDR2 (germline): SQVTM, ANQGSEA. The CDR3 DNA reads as TGCAGCGTTGAATCTAGCGCCAACACAGATACGCGGTATTTT. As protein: CSVESSANTDTRYF.

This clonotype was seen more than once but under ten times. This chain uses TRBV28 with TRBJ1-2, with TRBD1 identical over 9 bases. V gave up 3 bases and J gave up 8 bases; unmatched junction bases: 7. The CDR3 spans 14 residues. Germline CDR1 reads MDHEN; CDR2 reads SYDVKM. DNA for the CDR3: TGTGCCAGCAGTTTCCCCACCACAGGGGGCGGCTACACCTTC. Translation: CASSFPTTGGGYTF.

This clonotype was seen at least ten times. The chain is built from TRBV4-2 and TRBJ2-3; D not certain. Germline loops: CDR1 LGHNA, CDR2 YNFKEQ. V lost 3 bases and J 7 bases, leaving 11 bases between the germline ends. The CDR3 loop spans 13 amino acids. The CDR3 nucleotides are TGTGCCAGCAGCCAGGCCGTTGGCTATACGCAGTATTTT. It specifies CASSQAVGYTQYF.

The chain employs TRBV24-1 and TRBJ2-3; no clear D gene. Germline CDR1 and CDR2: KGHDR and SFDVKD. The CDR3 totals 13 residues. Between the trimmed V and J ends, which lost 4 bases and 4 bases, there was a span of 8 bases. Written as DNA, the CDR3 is TGTGCCACCAGTGACCCCCATCCAGATACGCAGTATTTT. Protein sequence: CATSDPHPDTQYF.

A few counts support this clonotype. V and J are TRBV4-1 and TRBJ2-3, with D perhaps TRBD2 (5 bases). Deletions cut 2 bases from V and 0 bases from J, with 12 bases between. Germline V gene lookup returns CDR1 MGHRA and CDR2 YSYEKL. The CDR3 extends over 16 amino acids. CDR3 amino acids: CASSQLRLASTDTQYF. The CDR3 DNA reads TGCGCCAGCAGCCAACTTAGGTTAGCGAGCACAGATACGCAGTATTTT.

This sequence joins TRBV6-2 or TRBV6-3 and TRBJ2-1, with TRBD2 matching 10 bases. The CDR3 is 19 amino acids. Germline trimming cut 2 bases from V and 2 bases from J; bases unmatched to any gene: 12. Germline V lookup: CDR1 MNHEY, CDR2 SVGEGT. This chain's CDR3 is CASSYTLAGLAGAYNEQFF. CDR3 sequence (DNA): TGTGCCAGCAGTTACACCCTAGCGGGGCTAGCGGGAGCCTACAATGAGCAGTTCTTC.

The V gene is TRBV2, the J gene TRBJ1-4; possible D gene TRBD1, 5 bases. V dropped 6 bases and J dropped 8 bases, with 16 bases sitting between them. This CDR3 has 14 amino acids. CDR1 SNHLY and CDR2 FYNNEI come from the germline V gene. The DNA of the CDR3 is TGTGCCAGCAGCGTACAGGTCCCAAGGGAAAAACTGTTTTTT. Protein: CASSVQVPREKLFF.

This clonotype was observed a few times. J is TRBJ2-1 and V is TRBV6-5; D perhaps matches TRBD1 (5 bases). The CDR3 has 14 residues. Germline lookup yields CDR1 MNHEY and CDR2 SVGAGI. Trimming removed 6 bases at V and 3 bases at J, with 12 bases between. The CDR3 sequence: CASRPPGHYNEQFF. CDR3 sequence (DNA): TGTGCCAGCAGGCCACCCGGACACTACAATGAGCAGTTCTTC.

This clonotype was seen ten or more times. CDR3 bases: TGCAGCCCCGGGACTAGCGGGGGGAGCTCCTACAATGAGCAGTTCTTC. Translation: CSPGTSGGSSYNEQFF. The gene calls are TRBV29-1 and TRBJ2-1; 15 bases agree with TRBD2. From germline, CDR1 is SQVTM and CDR2 ANQGSEA. This CDR3 is 16 amino acids long. Losses at the gene ends were 8 bases for V and 0 bases for J; bases not matched to a gene: 5.

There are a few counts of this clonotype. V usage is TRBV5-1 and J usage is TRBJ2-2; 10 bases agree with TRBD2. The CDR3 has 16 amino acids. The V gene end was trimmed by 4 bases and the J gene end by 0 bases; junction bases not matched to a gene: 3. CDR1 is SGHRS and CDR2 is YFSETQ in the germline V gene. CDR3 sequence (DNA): TGCGCCAGCAGCCAAAGCGGGAGGGCGAACACCGGGGAGCTGTTTTTT. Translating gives CASSQSGRANTGELFF.

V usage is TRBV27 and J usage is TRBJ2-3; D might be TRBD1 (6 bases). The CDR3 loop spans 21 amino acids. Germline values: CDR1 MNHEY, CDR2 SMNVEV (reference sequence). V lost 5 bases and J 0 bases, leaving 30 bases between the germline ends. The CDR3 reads CASSLPWTAPYCLSSTDTQYF. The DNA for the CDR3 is TGTGCCAGCAGTCTACCCTGGACAGCTCCGTACTGCTTATCTAGCACAGATACGCAGTATTTT.

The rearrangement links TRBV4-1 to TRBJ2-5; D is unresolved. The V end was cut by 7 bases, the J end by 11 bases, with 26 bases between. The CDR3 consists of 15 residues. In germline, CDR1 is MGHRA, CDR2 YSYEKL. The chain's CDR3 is CASTPVPIAISEQYF. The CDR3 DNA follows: TGCGCCAGCACTCCCGTGCCCATCGCCATCAGTGAGCAGTACTTC.

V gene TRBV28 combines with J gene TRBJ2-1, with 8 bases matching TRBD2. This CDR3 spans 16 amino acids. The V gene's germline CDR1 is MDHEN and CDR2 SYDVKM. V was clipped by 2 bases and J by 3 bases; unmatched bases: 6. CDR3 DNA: TGTGCCAGCAGTTTACATAGGACTAGCATCTACAATGAGCAGTTCTTC. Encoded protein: CASSLHRTSIYNEQFF.

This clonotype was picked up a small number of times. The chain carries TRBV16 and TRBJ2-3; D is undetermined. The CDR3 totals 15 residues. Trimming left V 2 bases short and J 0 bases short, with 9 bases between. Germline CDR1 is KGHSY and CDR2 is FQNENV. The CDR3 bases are TGTGCCAGCAGCCAACACGCGGAGAGCACAGATACGCAGTATTTT. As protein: CASSQHAESTDTQYF.

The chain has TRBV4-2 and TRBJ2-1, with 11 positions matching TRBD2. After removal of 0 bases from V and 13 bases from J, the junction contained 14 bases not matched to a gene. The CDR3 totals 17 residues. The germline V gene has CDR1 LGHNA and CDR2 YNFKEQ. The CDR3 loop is CASSQDLTSGALGEQFF. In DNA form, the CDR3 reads TGTGCCAGCAGCCAAGATCTGACTAGCGGGGCCCTGGGGGAACAGTTCTTC.